This T cell receptor beta chain derives from a study of blood T cell repertoires in COVID-19. Across the study: COVID-19 samples from acute and convalescent phases originated in the United States, Italy and Spain. T cells, B-cell-depleted T cells, or PBMCs provided the cDNA or gDNA that served as material.

The data were produced by immunoSEQ multiplex PCR, yet TCRdb's version contains in-frame clones alone and is incomplete. This table has fewer than 400,000 clones, 85% to 90% appearing once. The CDR3 runs 13 residues. CDR1 is GTSNPN, CDR2 SVGIG, per germline (reference sequence). The ends were cut back, 8 bases at V and 5 bases at J, with 16 bases in the middle. A Seattle source enrolled patients during active infection and followed them longitudinally. The source is a woman aged 25 to 45 with COVID-19, enrolled during active disease. Sequenced input: peripheral blood. The rearrangement joins TRBV30 to TRBJ1-3; possible D gene TRBD1, 6 bases. The CDR3, as DNA: TGTGCCGGAGCGGGGGGCGAGCGAAACACCATATATTTT. Amino acid sequence: CAGAGGERNTIYF. The full variable domain, with the rest looked up from reference TRBV30 and TRBJ1-3, is SQTIHQWPATLVQPVGSPLSLECTVEGTSNPNLYWYRQAAGRGLQLLFYSVGIGQISSEVPQNLSASRPQDRQFILSSKKLLLSDSGFYLCAGAGGERNTIYFGEGSWLTVV.